This T cell receptor beta chain stems from a study of blood T cell repertoires in COVID-19. On the study more broadly: Sample material is recorded as cDNA or gDNA derived from T cells, B-cell-depleted T cells, or PBMCs.

Original analysis: For nucleated cells, counts were estimated from reference gene primer amplification. Clones were read by immunoSEQ multiplex PCR, and TCRdb kept only the in-frame ones, dropping some. D and trimming come from the DNA, and the V and J calls and clone size come from that table. The repertoire holds around 130,000 clones, with approximately 85% as singletons. CDR1 and CDR2 (germline): SGHAT, FQNNGV. The CDR3 contains 16 residues. After removal of 1 base from V and 7 bases from J, the junction contained 7 bases not matched to a gene. Participant ages covered roughly 18 to 89 years across 24 US areas. Cohorts were determined from participant-reported clinical history.

The sequenced sample was PBMCs or T cells enriched from blood (not recorded which). The source is a woman in her fifties or sixties with acute COVID-19. This chain joins TRBV11-2 and TRBJ1-6; 7 bases fit TRBD1. CDR3 bases: TGTGCCAGCAGCTTAGGCAGTGACAGGGTAAATTCACCCCTCCACTTT. It encodes CASSLGSDRVNSPLHF.